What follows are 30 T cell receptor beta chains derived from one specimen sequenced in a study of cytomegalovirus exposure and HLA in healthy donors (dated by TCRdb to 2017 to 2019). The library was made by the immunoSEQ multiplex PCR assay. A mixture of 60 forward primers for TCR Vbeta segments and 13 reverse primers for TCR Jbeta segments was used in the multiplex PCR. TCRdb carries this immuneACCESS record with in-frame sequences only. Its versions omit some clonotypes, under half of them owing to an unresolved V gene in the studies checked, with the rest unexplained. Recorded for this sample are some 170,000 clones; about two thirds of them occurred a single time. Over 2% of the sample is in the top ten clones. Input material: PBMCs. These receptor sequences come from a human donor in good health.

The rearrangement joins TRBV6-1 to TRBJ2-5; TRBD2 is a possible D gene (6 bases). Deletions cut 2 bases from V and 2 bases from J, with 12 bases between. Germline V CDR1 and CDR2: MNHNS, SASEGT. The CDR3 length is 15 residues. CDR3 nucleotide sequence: TGTGCCAGCAGTGAATCGGGGACTCCACAAGAGACCCAGTACTTC. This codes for CASSESGTPQETQYF.

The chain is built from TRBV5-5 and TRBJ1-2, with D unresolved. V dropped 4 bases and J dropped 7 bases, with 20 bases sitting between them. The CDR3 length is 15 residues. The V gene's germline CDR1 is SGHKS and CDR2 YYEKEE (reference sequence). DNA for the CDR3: TGTGCCAGCAGCCCCTCGGAGGTTTTCACTAGTGGCTACACCTTC. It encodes CASSPSEVFTSGYTF. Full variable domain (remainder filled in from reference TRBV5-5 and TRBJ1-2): DAGVTQSPTHLIKTRGQQVTLRCSPISGHKSVSWYQQVLGQGPQFIFQYYEKEERGRGNFPDRFSARQFPNYSSELNVNALLLGDSALYLCASSPSEVFTSGYTFGSGTRLTVV.

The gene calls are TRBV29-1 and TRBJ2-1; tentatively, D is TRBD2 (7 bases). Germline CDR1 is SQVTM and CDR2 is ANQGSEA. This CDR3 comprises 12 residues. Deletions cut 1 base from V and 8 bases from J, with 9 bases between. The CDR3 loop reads CSVEGGGDEQFF. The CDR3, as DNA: TGCAGCGTTGAAGGGGGGGGCGATGAGCAGTTCTTC.

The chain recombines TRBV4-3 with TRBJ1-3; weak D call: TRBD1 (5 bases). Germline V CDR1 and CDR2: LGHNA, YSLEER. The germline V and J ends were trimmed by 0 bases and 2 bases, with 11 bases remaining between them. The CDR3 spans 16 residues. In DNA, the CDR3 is TGCGCCAGCAGCCAAGAGATCAGGGAGGCTGGAAACACCATATATTTT. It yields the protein CASSQEIREAGNTIYF.

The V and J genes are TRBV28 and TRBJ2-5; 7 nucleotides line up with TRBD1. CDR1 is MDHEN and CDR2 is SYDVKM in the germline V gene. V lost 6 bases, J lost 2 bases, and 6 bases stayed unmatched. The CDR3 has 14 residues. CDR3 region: CASSHDRDQETQYF. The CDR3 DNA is TGTGCCAGCAGCCACGACAGGGATCAAGAGACCCAGTACTTC.

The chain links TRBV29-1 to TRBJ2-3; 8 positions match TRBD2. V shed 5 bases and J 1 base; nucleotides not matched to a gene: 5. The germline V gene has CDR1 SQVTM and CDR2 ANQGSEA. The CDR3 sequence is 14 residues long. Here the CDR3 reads CSVQTSAGTDTQYF. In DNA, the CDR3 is TGCAGCGTTCAGACTAGCGCCGGCACAGATACGCAGTATTTT.

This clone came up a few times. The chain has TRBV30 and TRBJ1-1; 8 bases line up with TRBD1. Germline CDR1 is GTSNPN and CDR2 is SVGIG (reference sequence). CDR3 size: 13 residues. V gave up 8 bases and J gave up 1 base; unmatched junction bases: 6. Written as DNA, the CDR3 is TGTGCCCGCACCGGGACAGGGAACACTGAAGCTTTCTTT. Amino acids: CARTGTGNTEAFF.

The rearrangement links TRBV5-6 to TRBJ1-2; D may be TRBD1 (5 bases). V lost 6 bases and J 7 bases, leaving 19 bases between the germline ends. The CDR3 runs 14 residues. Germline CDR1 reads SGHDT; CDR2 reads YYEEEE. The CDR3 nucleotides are TGTGCCAGCAAAGACCAGGGTGTCGTAGGTGGCTACACCTTC. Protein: CASKDQGVVGGYTF.

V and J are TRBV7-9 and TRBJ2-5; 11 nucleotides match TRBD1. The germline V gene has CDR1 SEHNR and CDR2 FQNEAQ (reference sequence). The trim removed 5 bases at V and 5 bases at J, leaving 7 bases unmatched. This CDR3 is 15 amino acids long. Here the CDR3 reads CASSRTGGESETQYF. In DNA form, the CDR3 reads TGTGCCAGCAGCAGGACAGGGGGCGAAAGTGAGACCCAGTACTTC.

The CDR3 loop is CASSPDRDQPQHF. For the CDR3, the DNA is TGTGCCAGCAGTCCGGACAGGGACCAGCCCCAGCATTTT. V usage is TRBV6-4 and J usage is TRBJ1-5; TRBD1 matches 8 bases. V lost 5 bases and J lost 7; bases outside the gene matches: 4. The CDR3 is made up of 13 amino acids. Germline-derived CDR1 and CDR2 are MRHNA and SNTAGT.

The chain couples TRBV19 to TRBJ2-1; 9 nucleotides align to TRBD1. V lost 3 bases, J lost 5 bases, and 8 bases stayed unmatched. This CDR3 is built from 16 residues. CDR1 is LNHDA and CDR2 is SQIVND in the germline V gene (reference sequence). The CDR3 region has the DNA TGTGCCAGTAGTATGAGCGGGACAGGGAAGGACAATGAGCAGTTCTTC. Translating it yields CASSMSGTGKDNEQFF.

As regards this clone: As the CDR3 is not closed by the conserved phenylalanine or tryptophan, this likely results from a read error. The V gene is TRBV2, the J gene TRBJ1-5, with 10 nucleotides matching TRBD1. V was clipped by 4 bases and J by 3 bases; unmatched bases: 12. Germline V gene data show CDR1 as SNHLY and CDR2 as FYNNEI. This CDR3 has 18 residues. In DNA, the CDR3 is TGTGCCAGCAGTGTTGGAACTGGGGGACAGGGGTTCAATCAGCCCCAGCATGTT. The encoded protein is CASSVGTGGQGFNQPQHV.

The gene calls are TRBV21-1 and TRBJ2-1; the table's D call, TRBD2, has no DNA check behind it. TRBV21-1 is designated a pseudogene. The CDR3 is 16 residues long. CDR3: CASSKAWRASYNEQFF. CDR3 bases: TGTGCCAGCAGCAAAGCGTGGCGGGCCTCCTACAATGAGCAGTTCTTC.

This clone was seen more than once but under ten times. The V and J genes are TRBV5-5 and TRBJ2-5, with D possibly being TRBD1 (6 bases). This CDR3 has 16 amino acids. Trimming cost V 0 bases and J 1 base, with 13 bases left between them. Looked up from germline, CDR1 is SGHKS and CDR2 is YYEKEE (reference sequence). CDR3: CASSLAGQPTQETQYF. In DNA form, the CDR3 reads TGTGCCAGCAGCTTGGCCGGACAGCCTACCCAAGAGACCCAGTACTTC.

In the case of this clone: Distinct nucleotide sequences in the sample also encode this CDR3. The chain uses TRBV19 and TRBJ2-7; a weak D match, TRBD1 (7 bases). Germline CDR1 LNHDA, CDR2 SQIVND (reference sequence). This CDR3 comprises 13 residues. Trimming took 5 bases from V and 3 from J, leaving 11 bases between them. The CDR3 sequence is CASSAGQIYEQYF. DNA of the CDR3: TGTGCCAGTAGTGCGGGACAGATCTACGAGCAGTACTTC.

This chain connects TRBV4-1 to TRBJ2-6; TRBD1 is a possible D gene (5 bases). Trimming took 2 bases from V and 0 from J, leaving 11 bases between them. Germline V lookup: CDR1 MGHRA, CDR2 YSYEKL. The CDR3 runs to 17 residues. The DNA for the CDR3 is TGCGCCAGCAGCCAACTAACAGGCCTCTCTGGGGCCAACGTCCTGACTTTC. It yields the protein CASSQLTGLSGANVLTF.

The CDR3 loop is CASRSGGRNTEAFF. The DNA of the CDR3 is TGTGCCAGCAGGTCAGGGGGCAGGAACACTGAAGCTTTCTTT. The genes are TRBV2 and TRBJ1-1, with 8 bases aligning to TRBD1. V dropped 6 bases and J dropped 1; count of bases not matched to a gene: 4. This CDR3 region has 14 residues. From germline, CDR1 is SNHLY and CDR2 FYNNEI.

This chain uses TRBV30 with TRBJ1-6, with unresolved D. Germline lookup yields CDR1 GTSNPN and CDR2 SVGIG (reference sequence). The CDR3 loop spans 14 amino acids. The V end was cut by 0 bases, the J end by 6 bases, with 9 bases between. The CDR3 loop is CAWSVSGINSPLHF. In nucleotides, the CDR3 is TGTGCCTGGAGTGTATCGGGGATTAATTCACCCCTCCACTTT.

The DNA for the CDR3 is TGTGCCATCAGTGATAAGATCGACAGGGATGCTGGGGAGCAGTACTTC. Residues: CAISDKIDRDAGEQYF. The rearrangement joins TRBV10-3 to TRBJ2-7, with TRBD1 matching over 7 bases. The CDR3 covers 16 residues. Germline V gene sequence: CDR1 ENHRY, CDR2 SYGVKD. V trimming: 3 bases; J trimming: 7 bases; junction bases outside the gene matches: 15.

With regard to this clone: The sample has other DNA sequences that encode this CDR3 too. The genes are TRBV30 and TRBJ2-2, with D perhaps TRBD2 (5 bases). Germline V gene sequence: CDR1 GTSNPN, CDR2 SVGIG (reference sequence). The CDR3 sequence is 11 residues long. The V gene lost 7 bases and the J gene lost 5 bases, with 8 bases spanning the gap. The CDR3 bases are TGTGCCTACCGGGGTACCGGGGAGCTGTTTTTT. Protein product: CAYRGTGELFF.

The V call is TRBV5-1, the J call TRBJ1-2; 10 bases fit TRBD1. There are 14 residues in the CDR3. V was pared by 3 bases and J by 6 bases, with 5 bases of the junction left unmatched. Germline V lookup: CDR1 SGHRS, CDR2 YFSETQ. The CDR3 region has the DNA TGCGCCAGCAGCTCCAGGACAGGGGGGGATGGCTACACCTTC. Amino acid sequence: CASSSRTGGDGYTF.

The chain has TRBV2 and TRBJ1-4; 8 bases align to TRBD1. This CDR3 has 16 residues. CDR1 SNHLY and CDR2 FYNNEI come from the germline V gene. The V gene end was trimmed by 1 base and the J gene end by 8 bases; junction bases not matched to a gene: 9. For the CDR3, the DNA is TGTGCCAGCAGTGAAGAAGGCGGGACAGGCGGGGAAAAACTGTTTTTT. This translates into CASSEEGGTGGEKLFF.

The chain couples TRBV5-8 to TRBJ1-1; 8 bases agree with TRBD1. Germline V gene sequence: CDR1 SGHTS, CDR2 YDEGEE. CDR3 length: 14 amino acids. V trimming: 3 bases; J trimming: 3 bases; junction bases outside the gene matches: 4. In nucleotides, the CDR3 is TGTGCCAGCAGCTCGATGGACAGGGACACTGAAGCTTTCTTT. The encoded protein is CASSSMDRDTEAFF.

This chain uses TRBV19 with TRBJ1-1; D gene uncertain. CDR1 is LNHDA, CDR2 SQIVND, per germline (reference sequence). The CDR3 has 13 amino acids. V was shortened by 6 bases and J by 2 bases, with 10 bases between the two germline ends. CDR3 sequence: CASSYTLNTEAFF. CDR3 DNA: TGTGCCAGTAGCTACACACTAAACACTGAAGCTTTCTTT.

CDR3 region: CASSSFYGYTF. In nucleotides, the CDR3 is TGTGCCAGCAGCTCCTTCTATGGCTACACCTTC. The chain combines TRBV5-4 with TRBJ1-2, with D unclear. Trimming left V 3 bases short and J 4 bases short, with 4 bases between. From germline, CDR1 is SGHNT and CDR2 YYREEE (reference sequence). The CDR3 runs to 11 residues.

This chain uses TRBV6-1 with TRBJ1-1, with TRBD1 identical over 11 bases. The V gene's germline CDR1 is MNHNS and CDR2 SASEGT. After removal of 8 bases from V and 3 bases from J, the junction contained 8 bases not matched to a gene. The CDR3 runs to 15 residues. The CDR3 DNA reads TGTGCCAGCCAGGACAGGGGGCGCAAGGACACTGAAGCTTTCTTT. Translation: CASQDRGRKDTEAFF.

This chain's CDR3 is CSVGGQLTGNTIYF. In nucleotides, the CDR3 is TGCAGCGTTGGGGGACAGTTGACTGGAAACACCATATATTTT. This sequence joins TRBV29-1 and TRBJ1-3; 7 bases match TRBD1. This CDR3 comprises 14 residues. V shed 4 bases, J shed 2 bases, and the junction held 5 bases outside the gene matches. Germline lookup yields CDR1 SQVTM and CDR2 ANQGSEA. Based on the CDR3 plus reference TRBV29-1 and TRBJ1-3, the full variable domain is SAVISQKPSRDICQRGTSLTIQCQVDSQVTMMFWYRQQPGQSLTLIATANQGSEATYESGFVIDKFPISRPNLTFSTLTVSNMSPEDSSIYLCSVGGQLTGNTIYFGEGSWLTVV.

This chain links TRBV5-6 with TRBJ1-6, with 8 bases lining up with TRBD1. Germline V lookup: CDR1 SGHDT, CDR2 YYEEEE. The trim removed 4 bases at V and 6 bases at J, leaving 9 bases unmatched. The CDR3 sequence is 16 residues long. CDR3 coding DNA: TGTGCCAGCAGCAGAAGAGGACAGGGTGCTAATTCACCCCTCCACTTT. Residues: CASSRRGQGANSPLHF.

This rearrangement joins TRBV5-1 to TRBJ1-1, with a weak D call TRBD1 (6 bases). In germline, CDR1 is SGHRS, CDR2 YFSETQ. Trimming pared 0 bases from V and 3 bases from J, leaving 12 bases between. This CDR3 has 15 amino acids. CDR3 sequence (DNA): TGCGCCAGCAGCTTGGCCAGGGCAGGGGACACTGAAGCTTTCTTT. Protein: CASSLARAGDTEAFF.

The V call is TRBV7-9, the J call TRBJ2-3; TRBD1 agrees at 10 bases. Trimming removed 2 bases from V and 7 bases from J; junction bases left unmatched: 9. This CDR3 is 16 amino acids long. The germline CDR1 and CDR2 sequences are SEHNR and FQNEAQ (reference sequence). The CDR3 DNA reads TGTGCCAGCAGCTTAATAGAGACAGGGGGCAGGTATACGCAGTATTTT. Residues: CASSLIETGGRYTQYF.